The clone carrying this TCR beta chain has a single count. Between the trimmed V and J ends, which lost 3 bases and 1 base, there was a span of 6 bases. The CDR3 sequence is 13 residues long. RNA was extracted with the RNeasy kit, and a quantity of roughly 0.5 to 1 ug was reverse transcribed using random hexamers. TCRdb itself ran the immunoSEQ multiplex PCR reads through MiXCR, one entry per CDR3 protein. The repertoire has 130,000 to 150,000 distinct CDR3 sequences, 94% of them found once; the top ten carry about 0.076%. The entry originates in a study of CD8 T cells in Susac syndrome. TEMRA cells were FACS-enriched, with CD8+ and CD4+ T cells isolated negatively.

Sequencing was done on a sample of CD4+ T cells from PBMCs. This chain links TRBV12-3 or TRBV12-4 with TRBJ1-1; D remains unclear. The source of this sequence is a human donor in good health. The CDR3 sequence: CASSLYGNTEAFF. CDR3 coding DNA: TGTGCCAGCAGTTTGTACGGGAACACTGAAGCTTTCTTT.